This TCR beta chain comes out of a study of blood T cell repertoires in COVID-19. The assay was immunoSEQ multiplex PCR, and TCRdb's table has in-frame clones only and misses some. The repertoire holds 70,000 to 100,000 clones, around 85% seen once, with about 17% in the top ten. J gave up 1 base and V 2 bases, and 2 bases lay outside the gene matches. The germline V gene has CDR1 LGHNA and CDR2 YSLEER. The CDR3 runs 15 residues. This rearrangement joins TRBV4-3 to TRBJ1-1; 9 bases align to TRBD1. Input material: peripheral blood. This clonotype was sampled from an older woman with COVID-19, enrolled during active disease. The CDR3 DNA follows: TGCGCCAGCAGCCAACTACAGGGGGCGAACACTGAAGCTTTCTTT. Translated: CASSQLQGANTEAFF.